Following are 28 T cell receptor beta chains from one sample sequenced in a study of T cells expressing NK-cell markers. TCRdb reprocessed the 5' RACE reads, with one entry per CDR3 protein and no DNA. The sample table includes approximately 380,000 distinct CDR3 sequences. Sequenced input: blood T cells: a sorted CD56 or NKG2C T cell subset, CD4+ or CD8+ T cells, or bulk PBMC T cells (not recorded which). Every receptor here comes from a man aged 18-70 years in good health.

The chain carries TRBV29-1 and TRBJ1-2. Germline V gives CDR1 SQVTM, CDR2 ANQGSEA. This CDR3 spans 12 amino acids. CDR3: CSVESPAYGYTF.

The gene calls are TRBV2 and TRBJ2-5; TCRdb outputs TRBD1, but without DNA this stays unchecked. CDR3 size: 13 residues. Germline CDR1 is SNHLY and CDR2 is FYNNEI. The CDR3 here is CASRGPGTETQYF.

The chain uses TRBV6-1 and TRBJ2-4; TCRdb calls TRBD1, which cannot be checked without DNA. The V gene's germline CDR1 is MNHNS and CDR2 SASEGT. The CDR3 covers 17 residues. CDR3 protein: CASSQGQGDLAKNIQYF.

CDR3: CASSLGSGGQVDTQYF. The chain links TRBV7-9 to TRBJ2-3. The germline V gene has CDR1 SEHNR and CDR2 FQNEAQ (reference sequence). CDR3 length: 16 residues.

This chain connects TRBV7-9 to TRBJ1-6. Germline assignment: CDR1 SEHNR and CDR2 FQNEAQ (reference sequence). The CDR3 covers 14 residues. This chain's CDR3 is CASSLLFGESPLHF. The variable domain in full, completed from reference TRBV7-9 and TRBJ1-6, reads DTGVSQNPRHKITKRGQNVTFRCDPISEHNRLYWYRQTLGQGPEFLTYFQNEAQLEKSRLLSDRFSAERPKGSFSTLEIQRTEQGDSAMYLCASSLLFGESPLHFGNGTRLTVT.

V usage is TRBV28 and J usage is TRBJ1-2; TCRdb reports TRBD1, a call that lacks DNA to check it against. The germline V gene encodes CDR1 MDHEN and CDR2 SYDVKM. The CDR3 is 12 amino acids. The CDR3 here is CASRWGNRGYTF.

The chain recombines TRBV29-1 with TRBJ2-7; TCRdb indicates TRBD2, and absent DNA this call remains unverified. Germline V gene data show CDR1 as SQVTM and CDR2 as ANQGSEA. The CDR3 loop spans 13 amino acids. Here the CDR3 reads CSVMDTSRYEQYF.

The chain is built from TRBV12-3 or TRBV12-4 and TRBJ1-4. This CDR3 spans 16 amino acids. CDR3 sequence: CASSEGQLGTNEKLFF.

The genes are TRBV29-1 and TRBJ2-3; TCRdb names TRBD1, which stays unverified in the absence of DNA. There are 13 residues in the CDR3. Germline-derived CDR1 and CDR2 are SQVTM and ANQGSEA. The CDR3: CSVEGRGGATQYF.

The chain has TRBV7-2 and TRBJ2-3; without DNA, the TCRdb call of TRBD2 cannot be checked. The CDR3 consists of 16 residues. The V gene's germline CDR1 is SGHTA and CDR2 FQGNSA. CDR3 region: CASSPRKAGGTDTQYF.

The CDR3 protein is CASSLDKGTEAFF. The chain has TRBV5-4 and TRBJ1-1. CDR1 is SGHNT, CDR2 YYREEE, per germline (reference sequence). The CDR3 is 13 amino acids. The whole variable domain, filled in from reference TRBV5-4 and TRBJ1-1, reads ETGVTQSPTHLIKTRGQQVTLRCSSQSGHNTVSWYQQALGQGPQFIFQYYREEENGRGNFPPRFSGLQFPNYSSELNVNALELDDSALYLCASSLDKGTEAFFGQGTRLTVV.

The V gene is TRBV20-1, the J gene TRBJ2-1; TCRdb returns TRBD1, unconfirmable since there is no DNA. Germline CDR1 is DFQATT and CDR2 is SNEGSKA (reference sequence). There are 11 residues in the CDR3. Here the CDR3 reads CSGSGAAEQFF.

The chain recombines TRBV11-2 with TRBJ2-5; TCRdb's D gene call, TRBD1, goes unchecked for lack of DNA. Germline assignment: CDR1 SGHAT and CDR2 FQNNGV. CDR3 length: 14 amino acids. The CDR3 region is CASSLSGPQETQYF.

The rearrangement links TRBV20-1 to TRBJ1-4; TCRdb's D gene call, TRBD1, goes unchecked for lack of DNA. CDR1 is DFQATT and CDR2 is SNEGSKA in the germline V gene (reference sequence). CDR3 length equals 13 residues. The CDR3 region is CSGQGTANEKLFF.

The V and J genes are TRBV28 and TRBJ1-1. This CDR3 has 17 amino acids. Germline V CDR1 and CDR2: MDHEN, SYDVKM. The CDR3 region is CASSYPRQGAGGTEAFF.

The chain couples TRBV6-1 to TRBJ1-6; the D call from TCRdb, TRBD1, cannot be confirmed without DNA. The germline V gene encodes CDR1 MNHNS and CDR2 SASEGT. The CDR3 extends over 16 amino acids. The CDR3 here is CASSRTSTGANSPLHF.

The J gene is TRBJ2-2, the V gene TRBV11-2; the D call of TRBD2 rests on TCRdb alone, since no DNA is present to check it. The CDR3 runs to 18 residues. CDR1 and CDR2 from the germline V gene are SGHAT and FQNNGV. The CDR3: CASRDGLAGGDYTGELFF.

This chain joins TRBV29-1 and TRBJ1-1; there is no DNA to check the TCRdb D call of TRBD1. The CDR3 loop spans 13 amino acids. CDR1 is SQVTM and CDR2 is ANQGSEA in the germline V gene. Here the CDR3 reads CSVEGFQGTEAFF.

The rearrangement uses TRBV12-3 or TRBV12-4 and TRBJ1-2; TCRdb's assignment of TRBD1 cannot be checked, as there is no DNA. The CDR3 is made up of 12 amino acids. CDR3 sequence: CASSPQGYGYTF.

The chain has TRBV28 and TRBJ1-2; TCRdb names TRBD1, which stays unverified in the absence of DNA. The germline gives CDR1 MDHEN, CDR2 SYDVKM. The CDR3 runs to 14 residues. CDR3 sequence reads: CASSFLGNNYGYTF.

V usage is TRBV27 and J usage is TRBJ1-5. This CDR3 contains 13 residues. The germline V gene encodes CDR1 MNHEY and CDR2 SMNVEV (reference sequence). This CDR3 reads CASSLYSDQPQHF.

This chain connects TRBV5-1 to TRBJ2-2; TCRdb returns TRBD1, unconfirmable since there is no DNA. This CDR3 comprises 15 residues. Germline V gene sequence: CDR1 SGHRS, CDR2 YFSETQ. CDR3 amino acids: CASSSTGGGTGELFF.

This chain joins TRBV7-8 and TRBJ1-6; the D gene TCRdb calls, TRBD1, cannot be checked with no DNA. Germline loops: CDR1 SGHVS, CDR2 FQNEAQ. The CDR3 extends over 15 amino acids. The CDR3 sequence is CASSLAQGANSPLHF.

The chain uses TRBV10-3 and TRBJ2-1; absent DNA, TCRdb's TRBD2 call cannot be checked. The germline V gene has CDR1 ENHRY and CDR2 SYGVKD. CDR3 size: 18 residues. The CDR3 loop reads CAIPRYPLTGPSYNEQFF.

The chain is built from TRBV6-2 or TRBV6-3 and TRBJ1-5; TCRdb selects TRBD1, and the lack of DNA leaves this call unchecked. The CDR3 sequence is 15 residues long. From germline, CDR1 is MNHEY and CDR2 SVGEGT. CDR3 protein: CASSGGYPINQPQHF.

The gene calls are TRBV6-2 or TRBV6-3 and TRBJ2-5. CDR1 MNHEY and CDR2 SVGEGT come from the germline V gene. The CDR3 spans 14 residues. The CDR3 sequence is CASSYRTGPETQYF.

The chain joins TRBV27 to TRBJ2-5; TCRdb designates TRBD2, a call that cannot be tested without DNA. This CDR3 is 14 amino acids long. Germline CDR1 MNHEY, CDR2 SMNVEV (reference sequence). CDR3: CASSLAGKAETQYF.

This chain uses TRBV19 with TRBJ1-5; TCRdb reports TRBD1, a call that lacks DNA to check it against. Germline values: CDR1 LNHDA, CDR2 SQIVND (reference sequence). CDR3 length: 15 amino acids. The CDR3 region is CASSWGGQGRQPQHF.